This T cell receptor beta chain was recovered during a study of control samples from healthy donors and cancer patients. Using immunoSEQ multiplex PCR, the repertoire was profiled, and TCRdb retains in-frame clones only, with some absent. This sample has roughly 190,000 clones, with 90% to 95% found just once. This CDR3 spans 14 amino acids. V was shortened by 0 bases and J by 2 bases, with 5 bases between the two germline ends. Germline V gives CDR1 MNHEY, CDR2 SVGEGT. Notes on this clone: This specimen includes other DNA sequences encoding the same CDR3.

The V gene is TRBV6-2 or TRBV6-3, the J gene TRBJ1-5, with D maybe TRBD1 (5 bases). Input material: blood. The sequence came from a woman aged 25 to 39 in good health. The CDR3 DNA is TGTGCCAGCAGTTACTCAGGGGGCAATCAGCCCCAGCATTTT. Encoded protein: CASSYSGGNQPQHF.